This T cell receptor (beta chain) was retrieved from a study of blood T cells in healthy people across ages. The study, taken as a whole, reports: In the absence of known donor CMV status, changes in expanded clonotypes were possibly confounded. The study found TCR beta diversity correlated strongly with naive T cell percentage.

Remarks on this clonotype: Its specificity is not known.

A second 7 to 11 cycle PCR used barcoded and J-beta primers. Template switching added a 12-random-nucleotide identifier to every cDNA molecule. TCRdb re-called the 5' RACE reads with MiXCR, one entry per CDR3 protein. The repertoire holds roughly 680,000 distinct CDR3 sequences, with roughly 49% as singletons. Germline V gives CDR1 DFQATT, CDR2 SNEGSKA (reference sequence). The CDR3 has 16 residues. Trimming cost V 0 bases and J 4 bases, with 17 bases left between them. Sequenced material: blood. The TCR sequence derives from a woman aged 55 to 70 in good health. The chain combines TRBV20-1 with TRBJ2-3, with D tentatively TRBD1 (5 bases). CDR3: CSARDFRQGSPDTQYF. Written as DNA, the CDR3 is TGCAGTGCTAGAGATTTCCGGCAGGGTAGCCCAGATACGCAGTATTTT.